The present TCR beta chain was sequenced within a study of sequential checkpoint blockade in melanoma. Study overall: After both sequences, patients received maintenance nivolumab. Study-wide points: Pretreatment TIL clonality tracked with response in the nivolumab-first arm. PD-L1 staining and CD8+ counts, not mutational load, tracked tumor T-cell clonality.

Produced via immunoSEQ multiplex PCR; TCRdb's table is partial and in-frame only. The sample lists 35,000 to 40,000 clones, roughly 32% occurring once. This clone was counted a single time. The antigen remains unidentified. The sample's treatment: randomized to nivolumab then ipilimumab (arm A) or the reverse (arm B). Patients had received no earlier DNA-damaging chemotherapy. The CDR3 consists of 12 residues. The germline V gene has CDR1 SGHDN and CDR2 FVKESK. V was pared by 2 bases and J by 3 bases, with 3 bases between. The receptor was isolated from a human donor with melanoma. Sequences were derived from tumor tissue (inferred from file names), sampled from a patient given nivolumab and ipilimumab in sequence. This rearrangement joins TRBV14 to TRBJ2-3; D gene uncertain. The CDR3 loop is CASSQFTDTQYF. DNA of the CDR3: TGTGCCAGCAGCCAATTTACAGATACGCAGTATTTT.